Each of the 8 T cell receptor beta chains below was sequenced from the same sample in a study of blood T cell repertoires in COVID-19. Libraries were prepared by immunoSEQ multiplex PCR; TCRdb keeps only in-frame clonotypes and omits some of them. This sample has 250,000 to 350,000 clones, with approximately 84% found just once. Sequenced material: peripheral blood. Receptors originate from a human donor with COVID-19, enrolled during active disease. The donor label of this sample is uncertain.

This clone was seen just once. J is TRBJ1-5 and V is TRBV5-6; TRBD1 matches 7 bases. The ends lost 0 bases at V and 10 bases at J; junction bases unmatched: 1. The length of the CDR3 is 12 residues. CDR1 and CDR2 from the germline V gene are SGHDT and YYEEEE. The CDR3 DNA reads as TGTGCCAGCAGCTTGGGGGACAGCCCCCAGCATTTT. Its translation: CASSLGDSPQHF.

The chain uses TRBV11-2 and TRBJ2-7, with TRBD1 identical over 7 bases. V shed 3 bases and J 0 bases; nucleotides not matched to a gene: 2. The germline V gene encodes CDR1 SGHAT and CDR2 FQNNGV. CDR3 length equals 14 residues. Written as DNA, the CDR3 is TGTGCCAGCAGCTTGGACAGGAGCTCCTACGAGCAGTACTTC. It codes for CASSLDRSSYEQYF.

On this clone itself: Relative to the germline gene, one junction end is altered; a read error may explain this. The J gene is TRBJ1-4, the V gene TRBV2; D unclear. The CDR3 is made up of 13 amino acids. Germline V gives CDR1 SNHLY, CDR2 FYNNEI. The DNA for the CDR3 is TGTGCCACCAGTCGGGTTACGAATGAAAAACTGTTTTTT. Translating it yields CATSRVTNEKLFF.

The J gene is TRBJ1-4, the V gene TRBV11-2, with unresolved D. Between the trimmed V and J ends, which lost 2 bases and 0 bases, there was a span of 10 bases. Germline assignment: CDR1 SGHAT and CDR2 FQNNGV. The CDR3 has 16 amino acids. The CDR3 bases are TGTGCCAGCAGCTTATCAGGTCCCGCAACTAATGAAAAACTGTTTTTT. It is translated as CASSLSGPATNEKLFF.

The DNA of the CDR3 is TGTGCCAGCAGCTTCGGGGGGAAAAACAATGAGCAGTTCTTC. Protein sequence: CASSFGGKNNEQFF. The chain links TRBV5-8 to TRBJ2-1; 7 nucleotides line up with TRBD2. The V gene end was trimmed by 2 bases and the J gene end by 5 bases; junction bases not matched to a gene: 4. This CDR3 spans 14 amino acids. The V gene's germline CDR1 is SGHTS and CDR2 YDEGEE.

The V call is TRBV5-1, the J call TRBJ2-3; D is unclear. Between the trimmed V and J ends, which lost 0 bases and 2 bases, there was a span of 7 bases. Looked up from germline, CDR1 is SGHRS and CDR2 is YFSETQ. The CDR3 has 14 residues. CDR3 sequence: CASSLGPPTDTQYF. Written as DNA, the CDR3 is TGCGCCAGCAGCTTGGGGCCCCCCACAGATACGCAGTATTTT.

This chain connects TRBV11-3 to TRBJ2-1; 8 positions agree with TRBD2. Per germline, CDR1 SGHNT and CDR2 YENEEA. There are 15 residues in the CDR3. The ends lost 5 bases at V and 7 bases at J; junction bases unmatched: 10. The chain's CDR3 is CASSQGVAGSNEQFF. The DNA of the CDR3 is TGTGCCAGCAGCCAGGGAGTAGCGGGATCAAATGAGCAGTTCTTC.

The chain combines TRBV7-2 with TRBJ1-2; maybe TRBD1 (5 bases). V was trimmed by 5 bases and J by 3 bases, leaving 16 bases between them. CDR3 length equals 15 residues. The germline V gene has CDR1 SGHTA and CDR2 FQGNSA. Here the CDR3 DNA reads TGTGCCAGCAGCCAACTCAACAGGAACTACTATGGCTACACCTTC. It codes for CASSQLNRNYYGYTF.